Listed here are 14 T cell receptor beta chains from one sample, sequenced in a study of blood T cell repertoires in COVID-19. Clones were sequenced by immunoSEQ multiplex PCR, and TCRdb holds only the in-frame ones, with some missing. The profile shows approximately 300,000 clones, 90% of them singletons. Sequencing input: PBMCs or T cells enriched from blood (not recorded which). The receptors derive from a woman aged 30 to 39 who had been exposed to COVID-19.

The V gene is TRBV9, the J gene TRBJ2-1; 10 positions agree with TRBD1. The CDR3 is 14 residues long. V shed 3 bases and J 8 bases; nucleotides not matched to a gene: 5. Per the germline V gene, CDR1 is SGDLS and CDR2 is YYNGEE. The CDR3 nucleotides are TGTGCCAGCAGCGCCCAGACAGGGGGCTATGAGCAGTTCTTC. Amino acid sequence: CASSAQTGGYEQFF.

The V gene is TRBV19, the J gene TRBJ2-4; perhaps TRBD2 as D (5 bases). This CDR3 has 17 residues. V gave up 5 bases and J gave up 1 base, with 18 bases separating them. CDR1 LNHDA and CDR2 SQIVND come from the germline V gene (reference sequence). The CDR3 DNA is TGTGCCAGTAGTCCTGATGACGCCTGGAGGGCCAAAAACATTCAGTACTTC. Its protein product is CASSPDDAWRAKNIQYF.

This clone occurred a few times. The chain joins TRBV29-1 to TRBJ1-5; 9 positions agree with TRBD1. This CDR3 comprises 12 residues. CDR1 is SQVTM and CDR2 is ANQGSEA in the germline V gene. V was clipped by 5 bases and J by 5 bases; unmatched bases: 1. The CDR3 loop is CSVRTGDQPQHF. The CDR3 DNA is TGCAGCGTTCGGACAGGGGATCAGCCCCAGCATTTT.

The chain has TRBV4-1 and TRBJ1-1; TRBD1 agrees at 8 bases. The V and J ends lost 5 bases and 5 bases, in that order; junction bases with no gene match: 4. This CDR3 has 13 amino acids. In germline, CDR1 is MGHRA, CDR2 YSYEKL. The CDR3 loop reads CASSAQGDTEAFF. The CDR3 DNA is TGCGCCAGCAGCGCACAGGGGGATACTGAAGCTTTCTTT.

The rearrangement uses TRBV9 and TRBJ2-5, with 7 positions matching TRBD2. The junction had 7 bases not matched to a gene; V was cut back by 3 bases and J by 5 bases. CDR3 length: 14 amino acids. Per germline, CDR1 SGDLS and CDR2 YYNGEE. The CDR3 nucleotides read TGTGCCAGCAGCGGACTAGCCTCACGGGAGACCCAGTACTTC. Protein: CASSGLASRETQYF.

The CDR3 DNA sequence: TGTGCCAGCAGCTTCTCGCGTAATGAGCAGTTCTTC. As protein: CASSFSRNEQFF. The J gene is TRBJ2-1, the V gene TRBV7-9, with no clear D. The length of the CDR3 is 12 residues. Germline V CDR1 and CDR2: SEHNR, FQNEAQ (reference sequence). V lost 3 bases, J lost 7 bases, and 7 bases lay in between.

J is TRBJ1-1 and V is TRBV4-2; possible D gene TRBD1, 6 bases. Trimming took off 2 bases at V and 2 bases at J, with 15 bases between the two ends. Per germline, CDR1 LGHNA and CDR2 YNFKEQ. This CDR3 comprises 16 residues. The CDR3 spells CASSQPSMDRNTEAFF. CDR3 bases: TGTGCCAGCAGCCAACCTTCGATGGACAGAAACACTGAAGCTTTCTTT.

The J gene is TRBJ2-1, the V gene TRBV5-4; D is perhaps TRBD2 (5 bases). V was trimmed by 2 bases and J by 0 bases, leaving 12 bases between them. CDR3 length: 16 amino acids. Germline values: CDR1 SGHNT, CDR2 YYREEE (reference sequence). CDR3 region: CASSFGGSSSYNEQFF. DNA for the CDR3: TGTGCCAGCAGCTTTGGCGGGTCCAGCTCCTACAATGAGCAGTTCTTC.

This clone appeared a single time. V gene TRBV6-5 combines with J gene TRBJ1-1, with 7 bases fitting TRBD1. CDR1 and CDR2 (germline): MNHEY, SVGAGI. J lost 2 bases, V lost 5 bases, and 5 bases had no gene match. The CDR3 spans 14 residues. The CDR3 bases are TGTGCCAGCAGTAGACAGGGCCCCAACACTGAAGCTTTCTTT. This translates into CASSRQGPNTEAFF.

The rearrangement uses TRBV18 and TRBJ2-5; the D gene is possibly TRBD2 (5 bases). Germline V gene lookup returns CDR1 KGHSH and CDR2 LQKENI. V lost 0 bases, J lost 4 bases, and 9 bases lay in between. This CDR3 is 14 amino acids long. The CDR3 protein is CASSPPGRPETQYF. In nucleotides, the CDR3 is TGTGCCAGCTCACCACCGGGGAGACCAGAGACCCAGTACTTC.

This clone was found once. The chain carries TRBV11-2 and TRBJ1-3; a possible D gene is TRBD1 (6 bases). The V gene lost 2 bases and the J gene lost 0 bases, with 11 bases spanning the gap. CDR3 length: 16 amino acids. Per the germline V gene, CDR1 is SGHAT and CDR2 is FQNNGV. Here the CDR3 reads CASSLPGASSGNTIYF. CDR3 bases: TGTGCCAGCAGCTTACCAGGGGCAAGCTCTGGAAACACCATATATTTT.

The chain is built from TRBV12-1 and TRBJ2-7; the listed D gene, TRBD1, was not tested against the DNA. TRBV12-1 is flagged as a pseudogene. The CDR3 covers 15 residues. In DNA form, the CDR3 reads TGTGCCAGCAGCCTCGCGGGACAGGGCTTCTACGAGCAGTACTTC. Amino acids: CASSLAGQGFYEQYF.

The chain recombines TRBV25-1 with TRBJ2-7; 7 bases align to TRBD1. Trimming removed 7 bases from V and 1 base from J; junction bases left unmatched: 4. From germline, CDR1 is MGHDK and CDR2 SYGVNS. The length of the CDR3 is 13 residues. The CDR3 DNA sequence: TGTGCCAGCACCCGACAGGGTTCCTACGAGCAGTACTTC. It yields the protein CASTRQGSYEQYF.

This clone was recorded once. CDR3 nucleotide sequence: TGTGCCACCAGCAGAGAGACCCTCCCAGGGAACTATGGCTACACCTTC. It translates to CATSRETLPGNYGYTF. The rearrangement links TRBV15 to TRBJ1-2, with TRBD1 as a possible D gene (5 bases). V gave up 0 bases and J gave up 2 bases, with 13 bases separating them. CDR1 is LNHNV, CDR2 YYDKDF, per germline (reference sequence). The length of the CDR3 is 16 residues. Supplemented by reference TRBV15 and TRBJ1-2, the full variable domain reads DAMVIQNPRYQVTQFGKPVTLSCSQTLNHNVMYWYQQKSSQAPKLLFHYYDKDFNNEADTPDNFQSRRPNTSFCFLDIRSPGLGDTAMYLCATSRETLPGNYGYTFGSGTRLTVV.